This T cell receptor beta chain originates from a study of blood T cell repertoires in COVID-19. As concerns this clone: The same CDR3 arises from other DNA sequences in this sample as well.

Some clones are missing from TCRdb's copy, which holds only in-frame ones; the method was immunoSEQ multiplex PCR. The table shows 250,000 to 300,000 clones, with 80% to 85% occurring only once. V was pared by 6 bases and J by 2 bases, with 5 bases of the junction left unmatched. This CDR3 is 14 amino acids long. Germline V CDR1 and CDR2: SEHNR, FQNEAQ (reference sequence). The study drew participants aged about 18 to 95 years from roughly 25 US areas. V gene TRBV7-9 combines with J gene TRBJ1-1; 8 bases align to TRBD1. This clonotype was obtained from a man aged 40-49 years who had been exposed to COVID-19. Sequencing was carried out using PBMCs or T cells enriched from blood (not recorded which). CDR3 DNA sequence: TGTGCCAGCAGTGACAGGGGAGGAAACACTGAAGCTTTCTTT. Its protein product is CASSDRGGNTEAFF. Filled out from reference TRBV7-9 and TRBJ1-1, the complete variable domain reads DTGVSQNPRHKITKRGQNVTFRCDPISEHNRLYWYRQTLGQGPEFLTYFQNEAQLEKSRLLSDRFSAERPKGSFSTLEIQRTEQGDSAMYLCASSDRGGNTEAFFGQGTRLTVV.